This TCR beta chain was recorded in a study of early T cells in non-severe SARS-CoV-2 infection. As for the study in general: Sequencing targeted bulk RNA from unsorted whole blood, leaving chains unpaired. Study-wide results and limits: Anti-spike CD8 responses were favored by VDJdb matching, which missed private and CD4 specificities.

Molecules of cDNA were individually given unique molecular identifiers that were attached to them. From the 5' RACE reads, TCRdb called clonotypes with MiXCR, one entry per CDR3 protein. The top ten hold about 6.2% of the sample, which has roughly 100,000 distinct CDR3 sequences, around 13% seen once. A word on this clonotype: Its specificity is not known.

V shed 2 bases, J shed 5 bases, and the junction held 12 bases outside the gene matches. Germline assignment: CDR1 DFQATT and CDR2 SNEGSKA (reference sequence). The CDR3 is 16 residues long. The rearrangement links TRBV20-1 to TRBJ2-3, with 8 nucleotides matching TRBD2. The sequencing sample was made of whole blood. This sequence was found in an adult who was a healthcare worker with PCR-confirmed SARS-CoV-2 infection or an uninfected control (not recorded which). The DNA of the CDR3 is TGCAGTGCTAGACAGAGGCAGGCGGGAGGTATAGATACGCAGTATTTT. Translated, it gives CSARQRQAGGIDTQYF.